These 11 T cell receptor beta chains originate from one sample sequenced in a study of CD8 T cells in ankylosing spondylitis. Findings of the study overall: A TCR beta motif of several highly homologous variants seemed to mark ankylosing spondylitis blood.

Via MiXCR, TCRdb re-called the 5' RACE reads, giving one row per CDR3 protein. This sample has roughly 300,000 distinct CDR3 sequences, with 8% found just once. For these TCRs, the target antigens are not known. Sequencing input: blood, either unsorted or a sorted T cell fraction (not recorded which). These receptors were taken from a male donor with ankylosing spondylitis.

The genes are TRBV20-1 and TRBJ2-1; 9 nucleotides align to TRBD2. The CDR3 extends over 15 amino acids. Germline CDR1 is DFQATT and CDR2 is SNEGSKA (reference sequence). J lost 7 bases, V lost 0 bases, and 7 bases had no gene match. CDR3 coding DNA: TGCAGTGCTAGAGATAGGGGACTAGCCGATAATGAGCAGTTCTTC. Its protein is CSARDRGLADNEQFF.

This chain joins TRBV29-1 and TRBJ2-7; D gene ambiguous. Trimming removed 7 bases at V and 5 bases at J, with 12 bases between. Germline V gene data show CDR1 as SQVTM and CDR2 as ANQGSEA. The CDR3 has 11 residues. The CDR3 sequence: CSAKSFDEQYF. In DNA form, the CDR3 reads TGCAGCGCAAAAAGTTTCGACGAGCAGTACTTC.

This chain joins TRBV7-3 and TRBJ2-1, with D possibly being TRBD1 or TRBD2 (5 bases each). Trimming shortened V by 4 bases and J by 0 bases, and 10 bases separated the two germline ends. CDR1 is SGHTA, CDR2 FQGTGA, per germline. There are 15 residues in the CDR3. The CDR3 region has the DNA TGTGCCAGCAGCTGGGACCCGAGCTCCTACAATGAGCAGTTCTTC. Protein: CASSWDPSSYNEQFF.

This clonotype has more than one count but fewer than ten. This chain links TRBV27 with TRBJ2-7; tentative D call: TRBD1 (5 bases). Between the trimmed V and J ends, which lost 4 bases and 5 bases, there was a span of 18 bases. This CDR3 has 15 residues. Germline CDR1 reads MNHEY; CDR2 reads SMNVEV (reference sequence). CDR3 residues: CASSSGWPGLDEQYF. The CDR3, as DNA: TGTGCCAGCAGTTCAGGGTGGCCAGGGCTGGACGAGCAGTACTTC.

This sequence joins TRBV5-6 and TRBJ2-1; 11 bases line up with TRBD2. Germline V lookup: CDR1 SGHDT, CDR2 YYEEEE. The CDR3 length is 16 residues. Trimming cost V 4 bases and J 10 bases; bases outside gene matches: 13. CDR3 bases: TGTGCCAGCAGCCGAGTAATAGCGGGAGGGGGAGAGGAGCAGTTCTTC. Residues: CASSRVIAGGGEEQFF. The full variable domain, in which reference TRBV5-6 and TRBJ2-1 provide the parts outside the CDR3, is DAGVTQSPTHLIKTRGQQVTLRCSPKSGHDTVSWYQQALGQGPQFIFQYYEEEERQRGNFPDRFSGHQFPNYSSELNVNALLLGDSALYLCASSRVIAGGGEEQFFGPGTRLTVL.

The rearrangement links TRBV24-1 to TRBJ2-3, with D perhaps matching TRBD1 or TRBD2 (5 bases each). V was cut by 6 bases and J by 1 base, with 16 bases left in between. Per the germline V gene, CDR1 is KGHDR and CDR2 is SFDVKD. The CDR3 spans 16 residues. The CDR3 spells CATSSDGAWGTDTQYF. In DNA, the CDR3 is TGTGCCACCAGTTCTGACGGGGCGTGGGGCACAGATACGCAGTATTTT.

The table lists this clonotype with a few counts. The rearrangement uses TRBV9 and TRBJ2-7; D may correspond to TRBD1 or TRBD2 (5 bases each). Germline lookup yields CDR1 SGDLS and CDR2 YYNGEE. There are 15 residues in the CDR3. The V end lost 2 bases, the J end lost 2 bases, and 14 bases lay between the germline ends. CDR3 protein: CASSVRDVDPYEQYF. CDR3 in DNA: TGTGCCAGCAGCGTCAGGGACGTTGATCCCTACGAGCAGTACTTC.

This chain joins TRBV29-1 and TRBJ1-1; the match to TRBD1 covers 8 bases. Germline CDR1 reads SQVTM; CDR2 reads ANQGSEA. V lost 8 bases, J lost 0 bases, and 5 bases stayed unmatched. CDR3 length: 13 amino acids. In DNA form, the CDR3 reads TGCAGCTCCCGGACAGGGATGAACACTGAAGCTTTCTTT. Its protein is CSSRTGMNTEAFF. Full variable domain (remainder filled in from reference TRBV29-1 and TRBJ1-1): SAVISQKPSRDICQRGTSLTIQCQVDSQVTMMFWYRQQPGQSLTLIATANQGSEATYESGFVIDKFPISRPNLTFSTLTVSNMSPEDSSIYLCSSRTGMNTEAFFGQGTRLTVV.

CDR3: CASSYTHRGHDFGYTF. DNA of the CDR3: TGTGCCAGCAGTTACACCCACAGGGGGCACGACTTCGGCTACACCTTC. The chain has TRBV6-2 or TRBV6-3 and TRBJ1-2; 9 bases align to TRBD1. Trimming removed 2 bases from V and 8 bases from J; junction bases left unmatched: 12. The germline CDR1 and CDR2 sequences are MNHEY and SVGEGT. The CDR3 has 16 residues.

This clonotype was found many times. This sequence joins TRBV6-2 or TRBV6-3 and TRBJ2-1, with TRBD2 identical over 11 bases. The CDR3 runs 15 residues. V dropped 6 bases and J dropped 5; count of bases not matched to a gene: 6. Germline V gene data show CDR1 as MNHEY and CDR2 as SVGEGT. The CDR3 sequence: CASSPLAGVDNEQFF. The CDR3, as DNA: TGTGCCAGCAGCCCACTAGCGGGAGTGGACAATGAGCAGTTCTTC.

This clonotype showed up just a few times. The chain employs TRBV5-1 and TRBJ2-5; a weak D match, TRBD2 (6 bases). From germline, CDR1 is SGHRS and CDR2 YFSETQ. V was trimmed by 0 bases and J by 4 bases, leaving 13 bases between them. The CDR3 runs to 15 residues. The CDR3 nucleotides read TGCGCCAGCAGCTTGGACAGTACCGGGGGAGAGACCCAGTACTTC. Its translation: CASSLDSTGGETQYF.